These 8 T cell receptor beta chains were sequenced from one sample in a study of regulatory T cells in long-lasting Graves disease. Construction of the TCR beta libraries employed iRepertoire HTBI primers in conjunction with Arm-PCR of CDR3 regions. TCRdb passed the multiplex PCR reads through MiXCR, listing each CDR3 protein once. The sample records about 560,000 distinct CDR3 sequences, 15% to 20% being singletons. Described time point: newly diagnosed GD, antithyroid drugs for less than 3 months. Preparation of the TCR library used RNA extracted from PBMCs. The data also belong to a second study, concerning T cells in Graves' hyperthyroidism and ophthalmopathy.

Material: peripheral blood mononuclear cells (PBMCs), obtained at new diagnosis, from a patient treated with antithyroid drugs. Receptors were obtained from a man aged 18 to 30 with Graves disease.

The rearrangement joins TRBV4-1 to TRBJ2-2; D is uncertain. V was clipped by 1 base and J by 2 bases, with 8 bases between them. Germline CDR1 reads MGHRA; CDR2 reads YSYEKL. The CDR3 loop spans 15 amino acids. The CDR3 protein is CASSQVRSNTGELFF. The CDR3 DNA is TGCGCCAGCAGCCAAGTCAGGTCTAACACCGGGGAGCTGTTTTTT.

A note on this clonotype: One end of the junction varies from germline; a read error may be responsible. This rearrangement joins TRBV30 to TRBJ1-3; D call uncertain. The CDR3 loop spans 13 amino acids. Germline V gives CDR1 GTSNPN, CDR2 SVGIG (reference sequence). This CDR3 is CAWSREQGNAIYF. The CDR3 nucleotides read TGTGCCTGGAGCCGGGAGCAAGGAAACGCCATATATTTT.

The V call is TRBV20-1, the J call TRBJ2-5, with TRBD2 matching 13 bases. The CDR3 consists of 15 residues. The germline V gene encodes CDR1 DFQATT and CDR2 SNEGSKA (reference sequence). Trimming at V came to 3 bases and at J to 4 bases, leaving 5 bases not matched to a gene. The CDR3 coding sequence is TGCAGTGCTAGTGGGACTAGCGGGGTATCAGAGACCCAGTACTTC. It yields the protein CSASGTSGVSETQYF.

The CDR3 nucleotides read TGTGCCAGCAGCGCGGTCGGGGGCGGCACTGAAGCTTTCTTT. Translated, it gives CASSAVGGGTEAFF. The chain links TRBV7-3 to TRBJ1-1, with a possible D match to TRBD1 (6 bases). The germline gives CDR1 SGHTA, CDR2 FQGTGA. The CDR3 loop spans 14 amino acids. V gave up 5 bases and J gave up 4 bases, with 14 bases separating them. Drawing the rest from reference TRBV7-3 and TRBJ1-1, the complete variable domain is GAGVSQTPSNKVTEKGKYVELRCDPISGHTALYWYRQSLGQGPEFLIYFQGTGAADDSGLPNDRFFAVRPEGSVSTLKIQRTERGDSAVYLCASSAVGGGTEAFFGQGTRLTVV.

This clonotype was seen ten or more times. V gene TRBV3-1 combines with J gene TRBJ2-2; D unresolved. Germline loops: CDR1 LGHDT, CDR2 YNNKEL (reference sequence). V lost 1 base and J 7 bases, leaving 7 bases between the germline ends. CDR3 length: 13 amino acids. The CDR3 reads CASSQGQIGELFF. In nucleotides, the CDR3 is TGTGCCAGCAGCCAAGGGCAAATCGGGGAGCTGTTTTTT.

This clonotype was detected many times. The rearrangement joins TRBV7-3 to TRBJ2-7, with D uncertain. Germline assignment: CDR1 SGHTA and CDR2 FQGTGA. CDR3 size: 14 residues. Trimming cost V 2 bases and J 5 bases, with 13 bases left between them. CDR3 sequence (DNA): TGTGCCAGCAGCTTACCGGTGCAGCTTAACGAGCAGTACTTC. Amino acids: CASSLPVQLNEQYF.

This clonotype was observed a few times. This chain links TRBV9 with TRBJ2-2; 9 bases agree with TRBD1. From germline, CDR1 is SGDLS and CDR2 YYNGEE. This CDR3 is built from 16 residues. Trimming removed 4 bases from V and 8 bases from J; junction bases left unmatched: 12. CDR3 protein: CASSPRDRVPGGELFF. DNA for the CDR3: TGTGCCAGCAGCCCCCGGGACAGGGTGCCCGGGGGGGAGCTGTTTTTT. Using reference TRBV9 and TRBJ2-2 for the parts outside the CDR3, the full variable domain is DSGVTQTPKHLITATGQRVTLRCSPRSGDLSVYWYQQSLDQGLQFLIQYYNGEERAKGNILERFSAQQFPDLHSELNLSSLELGDSALYFCASSPRDRVPGGELFFGEGSRLTVL.

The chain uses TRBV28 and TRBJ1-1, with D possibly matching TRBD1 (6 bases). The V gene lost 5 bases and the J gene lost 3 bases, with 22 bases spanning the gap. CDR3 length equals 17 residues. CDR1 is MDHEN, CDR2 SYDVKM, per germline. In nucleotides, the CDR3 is TGTGCCAGCAGTCCTTCAGGGGCCTATAAACCGGACACTGAAGCTTTCTTT. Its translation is CASSPSGAYKPDTEAFF. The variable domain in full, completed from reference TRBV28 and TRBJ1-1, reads DVKVTQSSRYLVKRTGEKVFLECVQDMDHENMFWYRQDPGLGLRLIYFSYDVKMKEKGDIPEGYSVSREKKERFSLILESASTNQTSMYLCASSPSGAYKPDTEAFFGQGTRLTVV.